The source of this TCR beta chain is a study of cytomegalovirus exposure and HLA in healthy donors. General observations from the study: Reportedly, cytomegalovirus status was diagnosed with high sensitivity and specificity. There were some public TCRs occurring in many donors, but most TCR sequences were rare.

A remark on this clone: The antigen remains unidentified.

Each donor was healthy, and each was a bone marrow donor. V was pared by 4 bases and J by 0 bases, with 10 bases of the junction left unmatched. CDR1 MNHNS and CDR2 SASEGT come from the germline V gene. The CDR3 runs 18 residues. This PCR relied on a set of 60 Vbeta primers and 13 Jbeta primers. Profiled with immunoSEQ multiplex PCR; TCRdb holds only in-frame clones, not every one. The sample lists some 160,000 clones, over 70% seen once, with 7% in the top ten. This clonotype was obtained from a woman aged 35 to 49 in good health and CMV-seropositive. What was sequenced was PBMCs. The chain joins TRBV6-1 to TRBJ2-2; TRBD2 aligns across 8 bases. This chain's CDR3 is CASSGGPAGAANTGELFF. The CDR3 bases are TGTGCCAGCAGTGGCGGGCCAGCGGGGGCCGCGAACACCGGGGAGCTGTTTTTT.